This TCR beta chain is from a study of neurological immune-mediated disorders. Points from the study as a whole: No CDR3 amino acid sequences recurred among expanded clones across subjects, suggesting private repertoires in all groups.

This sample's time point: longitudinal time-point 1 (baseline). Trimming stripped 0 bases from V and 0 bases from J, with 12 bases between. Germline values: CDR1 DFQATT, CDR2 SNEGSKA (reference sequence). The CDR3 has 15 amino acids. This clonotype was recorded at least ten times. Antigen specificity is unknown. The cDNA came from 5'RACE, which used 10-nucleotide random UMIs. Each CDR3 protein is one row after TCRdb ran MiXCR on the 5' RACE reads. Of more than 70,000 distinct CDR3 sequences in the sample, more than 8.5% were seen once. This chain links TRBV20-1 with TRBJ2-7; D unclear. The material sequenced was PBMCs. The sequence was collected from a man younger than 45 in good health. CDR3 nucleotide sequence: TGCAGTGCTAGAGATTGGCGGATAAACTCCTACGAGCAGTACTTC. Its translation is CSARDWRINSYEQYF.